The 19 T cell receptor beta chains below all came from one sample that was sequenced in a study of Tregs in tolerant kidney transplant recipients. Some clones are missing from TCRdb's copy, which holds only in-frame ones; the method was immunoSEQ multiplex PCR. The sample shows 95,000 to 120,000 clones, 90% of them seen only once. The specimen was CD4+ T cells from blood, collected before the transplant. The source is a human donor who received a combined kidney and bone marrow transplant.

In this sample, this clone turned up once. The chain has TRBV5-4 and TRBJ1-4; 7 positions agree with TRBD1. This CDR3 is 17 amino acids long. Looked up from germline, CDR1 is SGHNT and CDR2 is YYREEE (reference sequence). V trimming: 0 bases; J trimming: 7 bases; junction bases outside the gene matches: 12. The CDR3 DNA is TGTGCCAGCAGCTTGGTTGGTCAGACAGGGAAGGGTGAAAAACTGTTTTTT. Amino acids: CASSLVGQTGKGEKLFF.

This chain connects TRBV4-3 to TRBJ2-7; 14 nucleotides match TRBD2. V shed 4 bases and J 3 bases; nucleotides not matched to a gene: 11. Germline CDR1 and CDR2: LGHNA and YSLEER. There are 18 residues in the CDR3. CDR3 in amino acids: CASSPPGLAGESSYEQYF. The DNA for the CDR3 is TGCGCCAGCAGCCCTCCGGGACTAGCGGGAGAGAGTAGCTACGAGCAGTACTTC.

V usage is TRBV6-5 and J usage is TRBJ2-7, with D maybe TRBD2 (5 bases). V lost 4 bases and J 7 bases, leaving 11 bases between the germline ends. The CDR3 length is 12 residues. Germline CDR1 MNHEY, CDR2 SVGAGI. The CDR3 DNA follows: TGTGCCAGCAGTTGGTTAACGGGGGAGCAGTACTTC. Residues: CASSWLTGEQYF.

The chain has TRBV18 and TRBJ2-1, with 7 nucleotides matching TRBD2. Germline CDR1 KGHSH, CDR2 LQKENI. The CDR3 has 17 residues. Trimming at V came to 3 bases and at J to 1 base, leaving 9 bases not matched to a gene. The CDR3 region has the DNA TGTGCCAGCTCACCGAGCGGCACCGGGAGGTCCTACAATGAGCAGTTCTTC. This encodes CASSPSGTGRSYNEQFF.

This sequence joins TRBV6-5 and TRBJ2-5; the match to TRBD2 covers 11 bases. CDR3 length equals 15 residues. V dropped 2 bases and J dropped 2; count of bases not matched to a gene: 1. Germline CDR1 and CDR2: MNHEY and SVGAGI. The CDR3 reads CASSYGTSGQETQYF. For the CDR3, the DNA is TGTGCCAGCAGTTACGGGACTAGCGGACAAGAGACCCAGTACTTC.

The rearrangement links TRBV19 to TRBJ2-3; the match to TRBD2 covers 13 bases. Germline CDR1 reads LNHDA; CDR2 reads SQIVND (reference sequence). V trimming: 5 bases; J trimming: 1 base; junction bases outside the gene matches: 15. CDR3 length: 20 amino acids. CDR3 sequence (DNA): TGTGCCAGTAGTCCCCGAACATACTGGACTAGCGGGAGACGCACAGATACGCAGTATTTT. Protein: CASSPRTYWTSGRRTDTQYF.

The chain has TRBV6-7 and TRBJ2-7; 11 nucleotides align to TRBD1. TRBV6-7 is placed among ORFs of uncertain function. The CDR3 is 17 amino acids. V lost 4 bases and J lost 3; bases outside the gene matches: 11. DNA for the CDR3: TGTGCCAGCAGTTCCTACCCATCCGGGACAGGGGGCTACGAGCAGTACTTC. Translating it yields CASSSYPSGTGGYEQYF.

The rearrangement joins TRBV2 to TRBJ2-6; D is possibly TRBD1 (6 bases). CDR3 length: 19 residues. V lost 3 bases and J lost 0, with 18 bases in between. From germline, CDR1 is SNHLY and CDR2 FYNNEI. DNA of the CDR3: TGTGCCAGCAGTGAGTCCGGGACACCCCTTCACTCTGGGGCCAACGTCCTGACTTTC. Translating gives CASSESGTPLHSGANVLTF.

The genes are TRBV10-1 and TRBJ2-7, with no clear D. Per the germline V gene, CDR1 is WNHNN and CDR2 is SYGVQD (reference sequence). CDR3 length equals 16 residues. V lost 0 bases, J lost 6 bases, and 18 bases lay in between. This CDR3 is CASSESKAAHPGEQYF. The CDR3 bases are TGCGCCAGCAGTGAGTCGAAGGCAGCCCACCCGGGCGAGCAGTACTTC.

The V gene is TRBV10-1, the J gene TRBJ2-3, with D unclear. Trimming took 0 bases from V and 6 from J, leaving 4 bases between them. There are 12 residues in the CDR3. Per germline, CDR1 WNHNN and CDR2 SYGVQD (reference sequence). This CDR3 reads CASSESEDTQYF. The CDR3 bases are TGCGCCAGCAGTGAGTCGGAGGATACGCAGTATTTT.

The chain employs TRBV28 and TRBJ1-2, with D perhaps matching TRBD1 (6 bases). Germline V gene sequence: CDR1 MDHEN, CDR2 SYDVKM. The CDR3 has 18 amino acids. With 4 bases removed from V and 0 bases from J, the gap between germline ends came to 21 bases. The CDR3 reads CASSSTHRQAFSNYGYTF. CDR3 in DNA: TGTGCCAGCAGTTCGACACACAGACAGGCCTTTTCTAACTATGGCTACACCTTC.

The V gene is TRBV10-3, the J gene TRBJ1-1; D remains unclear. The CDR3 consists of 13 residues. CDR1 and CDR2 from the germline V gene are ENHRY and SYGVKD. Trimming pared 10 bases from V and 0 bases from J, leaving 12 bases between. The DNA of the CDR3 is TGTGCCACCATGACCGGGATGAACACTGAAGCTTTCTTT. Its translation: CATMTGMNTEAFF.

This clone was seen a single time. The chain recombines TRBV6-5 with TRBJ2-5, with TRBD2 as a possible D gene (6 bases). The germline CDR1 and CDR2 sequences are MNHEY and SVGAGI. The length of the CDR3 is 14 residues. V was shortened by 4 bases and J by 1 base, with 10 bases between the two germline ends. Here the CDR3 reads CASSWGTFQETQYF. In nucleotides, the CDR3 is TGTGCCAGCAGTTGGGGGACTTTCCAAGAGACCCAGTACTTC.

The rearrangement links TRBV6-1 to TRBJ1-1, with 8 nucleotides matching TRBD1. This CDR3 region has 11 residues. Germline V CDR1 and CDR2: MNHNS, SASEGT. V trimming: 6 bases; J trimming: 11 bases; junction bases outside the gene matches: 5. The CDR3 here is CASSRQGSAFF. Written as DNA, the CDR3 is TGTGCCAGCAGCAGACAGGGGAGTGCTTTCTTT.

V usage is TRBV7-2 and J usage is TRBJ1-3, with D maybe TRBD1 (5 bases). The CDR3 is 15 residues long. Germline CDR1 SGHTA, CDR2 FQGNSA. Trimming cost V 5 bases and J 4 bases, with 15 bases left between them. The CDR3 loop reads CASSKDGGTGNTIYF. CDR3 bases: TGTGCCAGCAGCAAGGATGGGGGGACGGGAAACACCATATATTTT.

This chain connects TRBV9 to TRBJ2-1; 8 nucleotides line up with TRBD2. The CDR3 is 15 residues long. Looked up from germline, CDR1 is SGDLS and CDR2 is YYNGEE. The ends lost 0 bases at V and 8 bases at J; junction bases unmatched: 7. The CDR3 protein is CASSVEGTSFDEQFF. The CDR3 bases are TGTGCCAGCAGCGTAGAGGGGACTAGTTTTGATGAGCAGTTCTTC.

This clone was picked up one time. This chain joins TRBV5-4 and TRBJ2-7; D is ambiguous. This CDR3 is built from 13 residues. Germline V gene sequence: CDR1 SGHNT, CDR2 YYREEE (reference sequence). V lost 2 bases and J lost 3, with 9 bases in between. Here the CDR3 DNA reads TGTGCCAGCAGCTTCCCCCCAAACTACGAGCAGTACTTC. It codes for CASSFPPNYEQYF.

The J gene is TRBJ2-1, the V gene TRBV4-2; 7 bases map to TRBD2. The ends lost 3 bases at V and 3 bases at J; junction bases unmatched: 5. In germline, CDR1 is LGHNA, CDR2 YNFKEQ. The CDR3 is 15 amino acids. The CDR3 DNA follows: TGTGCCAGCAGCCATGAACTAGCGTACTACAATGAGCAGTTCTTC. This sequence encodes CASSHELAYYNEQFF.

CDR3 sequence reads: CASSSGPRGRGNTEAFF. The DNA for the CDR3 is TGTGCCAGCAGCTCTGGGCCCAGGGGGCGAGGGAACACTGAAGCTTTCTTT. V gene TRBV7-9 combines with J gene TRBJ1-1; 8 nucleotides agree with TRBD1. This CDR3 region has 17 residues. Trimming removed 4 bases from V and 1 base from J; junction bases left unmatched: 11. Per germline, CDR1 SEHNR and CDR2 FQNEAQ (reference sequence).